This TCR beta chain was observed in a study of blood T cell repertoires in COVID-19. The protocol was immunoSEQ multiplex PCR, while the TCRdb copy is restricted to in-frame clones and leaves out a portion. The data show approximately 68,000 clones, roughly 83% seen once. V lost 4 bases, J lost 4 bases, and 13 bases lay in between. The CDR3 length is 14 residues. Germline V CDR1 and CDR2: SEHNR, FQNEAQ (reference sequence). The chain has TRBV7-9 and TRBJ1-2; a weak D match, TRBD1 (6 bases). The TCR was taken from a woman between 55 and 75 years old with acute or convalescent COVID-19. Input material: peripheral blood. CDR3 amino acids: CASSSQRGPYGYTF. Here the CDR3 DNA reads TGTGCCAGCAGCTCACAGCGGGGGCCCTATGGCTACACCTTC.